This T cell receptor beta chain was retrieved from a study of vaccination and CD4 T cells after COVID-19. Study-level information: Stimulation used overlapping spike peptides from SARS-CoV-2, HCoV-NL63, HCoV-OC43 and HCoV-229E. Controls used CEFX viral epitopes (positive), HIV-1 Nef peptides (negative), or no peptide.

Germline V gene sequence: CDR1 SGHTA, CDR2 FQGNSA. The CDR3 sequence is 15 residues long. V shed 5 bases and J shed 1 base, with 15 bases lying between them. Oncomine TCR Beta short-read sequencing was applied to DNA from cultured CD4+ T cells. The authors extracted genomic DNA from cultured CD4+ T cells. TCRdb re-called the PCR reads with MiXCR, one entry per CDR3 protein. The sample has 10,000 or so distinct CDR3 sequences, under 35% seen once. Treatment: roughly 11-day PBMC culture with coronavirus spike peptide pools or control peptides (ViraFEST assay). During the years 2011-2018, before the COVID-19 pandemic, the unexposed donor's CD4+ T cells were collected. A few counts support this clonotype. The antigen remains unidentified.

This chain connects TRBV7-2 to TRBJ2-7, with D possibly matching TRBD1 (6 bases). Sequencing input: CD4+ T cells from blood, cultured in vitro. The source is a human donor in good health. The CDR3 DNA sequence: TGTGCCAGCAGCGCTTACGGACAGTATTCCTACGAGCAGTACTTC. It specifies CASSAYGQYSYEQYF. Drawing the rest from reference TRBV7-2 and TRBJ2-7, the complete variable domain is GAGVSQSPSNKVTEKGKDVELRCDPISGHTALYWYRQSLGQGLEFLIYFQGNSAPDKSGLPSDRFSAERTGGSVSTLTIQRTQQEDSAVYLCASSAYGQYSYEQYFGPGTRLTVT.